This TCR beta chain was found in a study of OX40 agonist ivuxolimab in advanced cancers. Overall study: Participants could have had prior anti-PD-1, anti-PD-L1 or anti-CTLA-4 therapy, and around 40% had some. Findings and caveats of the study: More expanded clones were seen, on average, in CD8+ T cells than in CD4+.

Generated by immunoSEQ multiplex PCR, the TCRdb table keeps only in-frame clones and is missing some. The profile shows about 48,000 clones, approximately 78% of them singletons. Looked up from germline, CDR1 is SGHAT and CDR2 is FQNNGV. The ends lost 5 bases at V and 2 bases at J; junction bases unmatched: 8. The CDR3 extends over 15 amino acids. This clone was seen a few times. Its target is unknown. This chain joins TRBV11-2 and TRBJ2-7, with 8 bases aligning to TRBD2. The clonotype was recovered from an adult with an advanced solid tumor such as melanoma, head and neck, liver or kidney cancer. Source: CD4+ or CD8+ T cells sorted from blood, taken in a trial of the OX40 agonist ivuxolimab. The DNA for the CDR3 is TGTGCCAGCAGCCTCACCGGGACTAGGACCTACGAGCAGTACTTC. It codes for CASSLTGTRTYEQYF.